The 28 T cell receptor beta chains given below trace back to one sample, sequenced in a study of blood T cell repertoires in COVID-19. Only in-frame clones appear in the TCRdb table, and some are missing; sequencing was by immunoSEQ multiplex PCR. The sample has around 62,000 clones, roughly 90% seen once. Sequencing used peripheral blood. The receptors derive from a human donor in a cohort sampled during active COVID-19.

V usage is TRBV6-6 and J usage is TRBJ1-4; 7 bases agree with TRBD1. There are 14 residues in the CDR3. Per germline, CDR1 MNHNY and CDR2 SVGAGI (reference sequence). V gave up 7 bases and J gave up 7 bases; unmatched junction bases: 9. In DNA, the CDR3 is TGTGCCAGCAAAACGACAGGGTTCGGTGAAAAACTGTTTTTT. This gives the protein CASKTTGFGEKLFF.

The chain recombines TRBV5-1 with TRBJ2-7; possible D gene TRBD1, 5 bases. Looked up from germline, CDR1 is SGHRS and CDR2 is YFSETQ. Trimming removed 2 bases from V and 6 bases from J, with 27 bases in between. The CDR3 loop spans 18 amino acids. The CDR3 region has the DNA TGCGCCAGCAGCTTCATCCGAGGCAGGGCTTCCCAATTTACCGAGCAGTACTTC. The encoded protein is CASSFIRGRASQFTEQYF.

CDR3 loop: CASSPAPIYEQYF. Written as DNA, the CDR3 is TGTGCCAGCTCACCGGCCCCGATCTACGAGCAGTACTTC. V gene TRBV18 combines with J gene TRBJ2-7; D is undetermined. V dropped 3 bases and J dropped 3 bases, with 9 bases sitting between them. Germline V lookup: CDR1 KGHSH, CDR2 LQKENI. The CDR3 is made up of 13 amino acids.

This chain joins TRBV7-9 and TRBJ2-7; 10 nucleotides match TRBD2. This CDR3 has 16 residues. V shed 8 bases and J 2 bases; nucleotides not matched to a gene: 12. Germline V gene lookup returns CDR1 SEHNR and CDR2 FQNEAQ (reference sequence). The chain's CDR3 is CASASPGTSVTYEQYF. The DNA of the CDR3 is TGTGCCAGCGCCTCCCCCGGGACTAGCGTTACCTACGAGCAGTACTTC.

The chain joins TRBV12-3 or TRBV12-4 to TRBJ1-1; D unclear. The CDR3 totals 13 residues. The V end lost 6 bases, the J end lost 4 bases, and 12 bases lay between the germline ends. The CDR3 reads CASRRGGGTEAFF. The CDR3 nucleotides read TGTGCCAGCAGGCGGGGAGGAGGCACTGAAGCTTTCTTT.

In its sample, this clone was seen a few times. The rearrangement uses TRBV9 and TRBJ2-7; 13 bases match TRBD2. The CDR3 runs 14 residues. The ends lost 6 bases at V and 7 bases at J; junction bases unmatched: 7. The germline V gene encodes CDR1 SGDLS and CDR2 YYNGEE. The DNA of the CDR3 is TGTGCCAGCACCAAAGGACTAGCGGGAGCTGAGCAGTACTTC. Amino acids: CASTKGLAGAEQYF.

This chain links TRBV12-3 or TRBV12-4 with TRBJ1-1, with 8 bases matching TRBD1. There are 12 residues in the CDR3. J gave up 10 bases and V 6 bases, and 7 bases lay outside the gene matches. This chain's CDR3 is CASSMGQAGAFF. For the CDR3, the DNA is TGTGCCAGCAGCATGGGACAGGCGGGAGCTTTCTTT.

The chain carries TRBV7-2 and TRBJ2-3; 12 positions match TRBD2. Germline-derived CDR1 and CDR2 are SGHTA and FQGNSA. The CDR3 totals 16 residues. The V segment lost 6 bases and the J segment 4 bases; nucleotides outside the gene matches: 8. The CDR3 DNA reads TGTGCCAGCAGGAGACTAGCGGGGGCCCGGTCAGATACGCAGTATTTT. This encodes CASRRLAGARSDTQYF.

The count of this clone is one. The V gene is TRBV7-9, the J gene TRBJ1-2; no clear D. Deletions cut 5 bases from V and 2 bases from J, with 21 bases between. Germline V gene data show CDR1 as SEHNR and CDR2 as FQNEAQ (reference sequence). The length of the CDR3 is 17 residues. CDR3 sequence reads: CASSPGGGAHANYGYTF. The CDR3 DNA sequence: TGTGCCAGCAGCCCCGGAGGCGGAGCACATGCGAACTATGGCTACACCTTC.

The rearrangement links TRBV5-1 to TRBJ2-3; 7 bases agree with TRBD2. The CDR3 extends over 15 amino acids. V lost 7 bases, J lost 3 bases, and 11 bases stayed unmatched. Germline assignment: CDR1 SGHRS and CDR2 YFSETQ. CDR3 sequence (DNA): TGCGCCAGCGGAGCTGGCGGGACTATAACAGATACGCAGTATTTT. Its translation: CASGAGGTITDTQYF.

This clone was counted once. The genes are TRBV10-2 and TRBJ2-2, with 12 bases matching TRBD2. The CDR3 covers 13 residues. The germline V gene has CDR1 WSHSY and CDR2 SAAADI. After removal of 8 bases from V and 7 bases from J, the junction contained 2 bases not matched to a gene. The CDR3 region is CASGTSGYGELFF. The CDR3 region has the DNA TGCGCCAGCGGGACTAGCGGGTACGGGGAGCTGTTTTTT.

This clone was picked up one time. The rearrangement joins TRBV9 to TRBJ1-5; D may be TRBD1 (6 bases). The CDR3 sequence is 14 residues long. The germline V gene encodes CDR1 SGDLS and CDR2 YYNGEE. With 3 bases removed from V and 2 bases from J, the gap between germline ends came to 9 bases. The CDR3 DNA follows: TGTGCCAGCAGCGCGGACAGTGGCAATCAGCCCCAGCATTTT. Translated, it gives CASSADSGNQPQHF.

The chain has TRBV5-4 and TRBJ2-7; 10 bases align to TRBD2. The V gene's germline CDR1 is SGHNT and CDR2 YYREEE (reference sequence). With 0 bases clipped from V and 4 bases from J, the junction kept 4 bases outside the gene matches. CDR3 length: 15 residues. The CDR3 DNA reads TGTGCCAGCAGCTTGGTGGGACTAGCGTCATACGAGCAGTACTTC. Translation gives CASSLVGLASYEQYF.

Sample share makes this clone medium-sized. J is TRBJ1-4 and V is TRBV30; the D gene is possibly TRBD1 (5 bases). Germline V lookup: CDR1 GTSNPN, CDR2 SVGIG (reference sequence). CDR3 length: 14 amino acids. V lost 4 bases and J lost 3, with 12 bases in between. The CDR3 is CAWKGERANEKLFF. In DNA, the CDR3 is TGTGCCTGGAAAGGGGAAAGGGCTAATGAAAAACTGTTTTTT.

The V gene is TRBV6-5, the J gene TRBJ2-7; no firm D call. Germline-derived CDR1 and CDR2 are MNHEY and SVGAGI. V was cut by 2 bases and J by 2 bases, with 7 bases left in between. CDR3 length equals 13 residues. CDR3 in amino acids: CASSYGLTYEQYF. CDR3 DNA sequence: TGTGCCAGCAGTTACGGGCTAACCTACGAGCAGTACTTC.

The CDR3 DNA is TGTGCCAGCAGTTCCGGGACAGGGGTCCTGAACACTGAAGCTTTCTTT. Translating it yields CASSSGTGVLNTEAFF. The chain is built from TRBV28 and TRBJ1-1; TRBD1 agrees at 10 bases. Per the germline V gene, CDR1 is MDHEN and CDR2 is SYDVKM. This CDR3 comprises 16 residues. With 4 bases clipped from V and 0 bases from J, the junction kept 5 bases outside the gene matches. The entire variable domain, with the rest obtained from reference TRBV28 and TRBJ1-1, is as follows: DVKVTQSSRYLVKRTGEKVFLECVQDMDHENMFWYRQDPGLGLRLIYFSYDVKMKEKGDIPEGYSVSREKKERFSLILESASTNQTSMYLCASSSGTGVLNTEAFFGQGTRLTVV.

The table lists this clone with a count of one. The CDR3 region has the DNA TGTGCCAGCAGCTTCTCGACTAGCGGAGTCAATGACGACGAGCAGTACTTC. Translation gives CASSFSTSGVNDDEQYF. The V gene is TRBV7-9, the J gene TRBJ2-7; 9 positions match TRBD2. This CDR3 region has 17 residues. Germline loops: CDR1 SEHNR, CDR2 FQNEAQ (reference sequence). Unmatched junction bases numbered 14, after V lost 3 bases and J lost 5 bases.

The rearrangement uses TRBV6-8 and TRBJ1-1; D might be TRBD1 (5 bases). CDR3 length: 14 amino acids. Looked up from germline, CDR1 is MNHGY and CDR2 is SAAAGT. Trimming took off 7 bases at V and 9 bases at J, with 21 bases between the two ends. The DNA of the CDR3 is TGTGCCAGCACCGTTGCCATCGGGACTGAAAAAGCTTTCTTT. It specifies CASTVAIGTEKAFF.

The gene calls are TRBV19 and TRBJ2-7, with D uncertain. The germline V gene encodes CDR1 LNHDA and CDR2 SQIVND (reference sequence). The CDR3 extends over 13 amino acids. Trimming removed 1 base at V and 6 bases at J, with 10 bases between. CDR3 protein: CASSIAPRGEQYF. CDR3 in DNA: TGTGCCAGTAGTATAGCTCCGCGCGGCGAGCAGTACTTC.

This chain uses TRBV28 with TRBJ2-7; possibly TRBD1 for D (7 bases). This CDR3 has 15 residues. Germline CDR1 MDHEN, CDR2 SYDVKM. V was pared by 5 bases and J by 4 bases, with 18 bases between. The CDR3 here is CASSISDREVYEQYF. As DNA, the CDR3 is TGTGCCAGCAGTATCTCCGACAGGGAGGTTTACGAGCAGTACTTC.

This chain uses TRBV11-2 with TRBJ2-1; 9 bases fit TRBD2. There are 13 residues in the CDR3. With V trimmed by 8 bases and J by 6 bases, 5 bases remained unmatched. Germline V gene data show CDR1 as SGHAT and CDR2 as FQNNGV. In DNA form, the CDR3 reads TGTGCCAGCGGGCGGGGGGGCTTCAATGAGCAGTTCTTC. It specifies CASGRGGFNEQFF.

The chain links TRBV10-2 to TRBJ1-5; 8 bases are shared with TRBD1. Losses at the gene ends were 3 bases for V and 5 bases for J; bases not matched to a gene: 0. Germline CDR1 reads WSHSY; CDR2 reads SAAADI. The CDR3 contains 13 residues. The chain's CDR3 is CASSDRGHQPQHF. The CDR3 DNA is TGCGCCAGCAGTGACAGGGGGCATCAGCCCCAGCATTTT.

DNA of the CDR3: TGTGCCAGCAGCCCTCCGGGACAGGGGGCAGGTGAAGCTTTCTTT. Translation gives CASSPPGQGAGEAFF. The V gene is TRBV9, the J gene TRBJ1-1; TRBD1 agrees at 12 bases. Germline CDR1 SGDLS, CDR2 YYNGEE. This CDR3 has 15 residues. Trimming cost V 4 bases and J 7 bases; bases outside gene matches: 8.

CDR3 bases: TGCGCCAGCAGCTTGCGACAGGGCAGGGGAGAGCAGTTCTTC. Amino acids: CASSLRQGRGEQFF. The rearrangement joins TRBV5-1 to TRBJ2-1, with 7 bases identical to TRBD1. The ends lost 1 base at V and 10 bases at J; junction bases unmatched: 8. CDR1 SGHRS and CDR2 YFSETQ come from the germline V gene. This CDR3 comprises 14 residues.

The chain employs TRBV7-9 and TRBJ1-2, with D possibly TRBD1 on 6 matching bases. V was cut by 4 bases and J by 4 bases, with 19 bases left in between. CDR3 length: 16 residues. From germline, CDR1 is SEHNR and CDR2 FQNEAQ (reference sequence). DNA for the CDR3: TGTGCCAGCAGCTCAGGGGTTCGGACCTCAGGCTATGGCTACACCTTC. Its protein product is CASSSGVRTSGYGYTF. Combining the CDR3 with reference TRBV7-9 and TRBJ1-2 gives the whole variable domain DTGVSQNPRHKITKRGQNVTFRCDPISEHNRLYWYRQTLGQGPEFLTYFQNEAQLEKSRLLSDRFSAERPKGSFSTLEIQRTEQGDSAMYLCASSSGVRTSGYGYTFGSGTRLTVV.

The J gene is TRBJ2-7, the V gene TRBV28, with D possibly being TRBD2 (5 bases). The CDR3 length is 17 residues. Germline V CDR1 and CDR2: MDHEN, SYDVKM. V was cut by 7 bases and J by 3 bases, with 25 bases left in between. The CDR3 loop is CASNTKRGLGSLYEQYF. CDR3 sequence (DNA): TGTGCCAGCAACACTAAGAGAGGACTGGGGTCCCTCTACGAGCAGTACTTC.

Written as DNA, the CDR3 is TGTGCCAGCAGTTTGGGGCGGGGGGCCAGCTACGAGCAGTACTTC. This encodes CASSLGRGASYEQYF. The V call is TRBV7-6, the J call TRBJ2-7; 8 bases map to TRBD2. Looked up from germline, CDR1 is SGHVS and CDR2 is FNYEAQ. Trimming at V came to 6 bases and at J to 3 bases, leaving 10 bases not matched to a gene. The length of the CDR3 is 15 residues.

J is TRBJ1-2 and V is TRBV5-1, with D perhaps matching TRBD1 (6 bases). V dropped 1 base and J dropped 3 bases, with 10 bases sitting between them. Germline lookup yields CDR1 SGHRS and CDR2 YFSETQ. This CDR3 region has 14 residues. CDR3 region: CASSLREGDYGYTF. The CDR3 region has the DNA TGCGCCAGCAGCTTGAGGGAGGGGGACTATGGCTACACCTTC.